Presented here are 4 T cell receptor beta chains from one specimen sequenced in a study of cytomegalovirus exposure and HLA in healthy donors (dated by TCRdb to 2017 to 2019). The method behind the library was the immunoSEQ multiplex PCR assay. The multiplex PCR relied on a mix of 60 forward primers for TCR Vbeta segments and 13 reverse primers for TCR Jbeta segments. In TCRdb, the immuneACCESS table is reduced to in-frame sequences with V and J assigned. These tables do not hold every clone; where another copy was compared, an unresolved V gene accounts for under half, and the others remain unexplained. The sample profile shows 100,000 to 150,000 clones; around 8.5% of them were found once. About 5.5% of the sample is taken by the ten largest. The specimen sequenced was PBMCs. These receptors were collected from a man between 35 and 55 years old in good health and CMV-seronegative.

In this sample, this clone turned up a few times. The gene calls are TRBV5-1 and TRBJ1-1, with 11 bases matching TRBD1. The ends lost 3 bases at V and 10 bases at J; junction bases unmatched: 8. CDR3 length equals 14 residues. Germline V gives CDR1 SGHRS, CDR2 YFSETQ. The CDR3 region has the DNA TGCGCCAGCAGCTGGACGGACAGGGGGCGTTCAGCTTTCTTT. This codes for CASSWTDRGRSAFF.

This clone was seen a handful of times. V and J are TRBV5-1 and TRBJ2-5; the match to TRBD1 covers 9 bases. Germline CDR1 reads SGHRS; CDR2 reads YFSETQ. The CDR3 extends over 14 amino acids. J lost 5 bases, V lost 6 bases, and 8 bases had no gene match. CDR3 in DNA: TGCGCCAGCACTTCAACAGGGGGCAGGGAGACCCAGTACTTC. It yields the protein CASTSTGGRETQYF.

V gene TRBV9 combines with J gene TRBJ1-2; maybe TRBD1 (5 bases). The CDR3 loop spans 15 amino acids. Trimming took 2 bases from V and 3 from J, leaving 14 bases between them. Germline V gives CDR1 SGDLS, CDR2 YYNGEE. The CDR3 DNA follows: TGTGCCAGCAGCGTGGACGGGGGACTGCACTATGGCTACACCTTC. Translating gives CASSVDGGLHYGYTF.

This clone has just a few counts. V gene TRBV4-2 combines with J gene TRBJ1-1; weak D call: TRBD1 (6 bases). V lost 0 bases and J lost 5, with 13 bases in between. There are 15 residues in the CDR3. Germline V gives CDR1 LGHNA, CDR2 YNFKEQ. The CDR3 sequence: CASSQDLQGGTEAFF. CDR3 nucleotide sequence: TGTGCCAGCAGCCAAGATCTACAGGGAGGGACTGAAGCTTTCTTT.